This T cell receptor (beta chain) was identified in a study of T cell responses to AZD1222 COVID-19 vaccine. Whole-study results and caveats: Dominant at 160-218 and 743-854, vaccine-associated CD4 TCRs also spanned spike. Baseline testing showed seropositivity in only six AZD1222 recipients. Nearly half of unique spike-specific TCRs reportedly avoided B.1.351 and B.1.1.7 mutated regions.

A remark on this clone: The target antigen is unknown.

The germline V gene encodes CDR1 MDHEN and CDR2 SYDVKM. The CDR3 spans 13 residues. Between the trimmed V and J ends, which lost 7 bases and 6 bases, there was a span of 16 bases. Measured with immunoSEQ multiplex PCR; TCRdb has only the in-frame clones, and not every one. This sample has about 120,000 clones, with under 90% found just once. The receptor comes from an adult in good health. The material sequenced was peripheral blood, taken on day 0 of AZD1222 vaccination. This rearrangement joins TRBV28 to TRBJ2-7; maybe TRBD2 (6 bases). The chain's CDR3 is CASTLGGGGEQYF. The CDR3 DNA reads TGTGCCAGCACCCTGGGGGGTGGGGGCGAGCAGTACTTC.